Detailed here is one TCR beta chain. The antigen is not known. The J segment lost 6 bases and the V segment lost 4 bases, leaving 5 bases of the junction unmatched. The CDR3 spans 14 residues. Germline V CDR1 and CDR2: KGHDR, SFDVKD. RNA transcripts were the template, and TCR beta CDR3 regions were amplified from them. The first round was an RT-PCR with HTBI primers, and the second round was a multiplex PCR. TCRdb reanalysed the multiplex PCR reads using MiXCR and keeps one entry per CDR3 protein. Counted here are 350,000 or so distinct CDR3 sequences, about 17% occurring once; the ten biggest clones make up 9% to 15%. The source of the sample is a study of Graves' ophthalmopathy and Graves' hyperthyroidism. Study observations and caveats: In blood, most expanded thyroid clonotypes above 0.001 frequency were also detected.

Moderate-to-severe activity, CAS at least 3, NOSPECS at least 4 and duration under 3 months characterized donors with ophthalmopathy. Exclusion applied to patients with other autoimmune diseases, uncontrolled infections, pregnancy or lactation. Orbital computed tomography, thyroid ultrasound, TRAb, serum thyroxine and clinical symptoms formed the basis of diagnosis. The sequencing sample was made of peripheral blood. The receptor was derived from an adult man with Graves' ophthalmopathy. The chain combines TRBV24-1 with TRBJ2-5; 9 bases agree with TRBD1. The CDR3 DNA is TGTGCCACCAGTGAAATGGGACAGGGAAAGACCCAGTACTTC. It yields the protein CATSEMGQGKTQYF.